These 27 T cell receptor beta chains share one sample of origin, sequenced in a study of human T cells and chemical hapten exposure. Via MiXCR, TCRdb re-called the RACE reads, giving one row per CDR3 protein. The sample gives about 52,000 distinct CDR3 sequences, 9.9% of which show up once; around 17% is in the top ten. Time point: patch test 3, about 24 weeks after DPC sensitization. Treatment reported: therapeutic diphenylcyclopropenone sensitization with weekly scalp DPC. The starting material was whole blood, obtained in connection with sensitization to the hapten diphenylcyclopropenone (DPC). The receptors derive from a woman between 40 and 50 years old with alopecia areata. Some clones in this sample may be carry-over from other donors' samples.

CDR3 protein: CASSPPTSGANVLTF. CDR3 nucleotides: TGTGCCAGCAGCCCCCCTACCTCTGGGGCCAACGTCCTGACTTTC. The chain has TRBV28 and TRBJ2-6; D not certain. Deletions cut 6 bases from V and 0 bases from J, with 9 bases between. From germline, CDR1 is MDHEN and CDR2 SYDVKM. CDR3 length equals 15 residues. Looking up the rest from reference TRBV28 and TRBJ2-6 gives the full variable domain: DVKVTQSSRYLVKRTGEKVFLECVQDMDHENMFWYRQDPGLGLRLIYFSYDVKMKEKGDIPEGYSVSREKKERFSLILESASTNQTSMYLCASSPPTSGANVLTFGAGSRLTVL.

This clonotype was observed a handful of times. V usage is TRBV20-1 and J usage is TRBJ2-3; 12 bases are shared with TRBD2. The CDR3 contains 17 residues. The J segment lost 4 bases and the V segment lost 5 bases, leaving 13 bases of the junction unmatched. Germline V gene data show CDR1 as DFQATT and CDR2 as SNEGSKA (reference sequence). CDR3 nucleotide sequence: TGCAGTGCTTTTACCACACTAGCGGGGGGAGGCGCAGATACGCAGTATTTT. It encodes CSAFTTLAGGGADTQYF.

The sample holds a few counts of this clonotype. The chain is built from TRBV6-2 or TRBV6-3 and TRBJ1-4, with 7 bases matching TRBD1. From germline, CDR1 is MNHEY and CDR2 SVGEGT. The V and J ends lost 5 bases and 0 bases, in that order; junction bases with no gene match: 9. This CDR3 contains 17 residues. The CDR3 loop reads CASSTAGTDATNEKLFF. Here the CDR3 DNA reads TGTGCCAGCAGTACCGCCGGGACAGATGCAACTAATGAAAAACTGTTTTTT.

This clonotype was found many times. The chain joins TRBV3-1 to TRBJ1-2; 9 bases agree with TRBD1. V trimming: 4 bases; J trimming: 4 bases; junction bases outside the gene matches: 7. The CDR3 loop spans 15 amino acids. Germline lookup yields CDR1 LGHDT and CDR2 YNNKEL (reference sequence). The CDR3 DNA reads TGTGCCAGCAGCCCTCAACAGGGGGCCGGCTATGGCTACACCTTC. Residues: CASSPQQGAGYGYTF.

This clonotype turned up a few times. V and J are TRBV11-1 and TRBJ2-1; 8 bases line up with TRBD2. The germline CDR1 and CDR2 sequences are SGHAT and FQDESV (reference sequence). CDR3 length: 15 residues. Trimming cost V 5 bases and J 4 bases; bases outside gene matches: 7. CDR3: CASSPSGGRYNEQFF. CDR3 DNA sequence: TGTGCCAGCAGCCCCAGCGGGGGCCGATACAATGAGCAGTTCTTC.

The genes are TRBV3-1 and TRBJ2-1; D ambiguous. The CDR3 spans 16 residues. V was cut by 3 bases and J by 0 bases, with 12 bases left in between. Germline CDR1 and CDR2: LGHDT and YNNKEL (reference sequence). CDR3 sequence (DNA): TGTGCCAGCAGCCATGCTGGACCCAACTCCTACAATGAGCAGTTCTTC. This sequence encodes CASSHAGPNSYNEQFF.

This clonotype has ten or more counts. This chain uses TRBV4-2 with TRBJ2-2; 12 bases map to TRBD2. From germline, CDR1 is LGHNA and CDR2 YNFKEQ. Trimming cost V 2 bases and J 2 bases; bases outside gene matches: 6. This CDR3 is 18 amino acids long. The chain's CDR3 is CASSQTPSGGANTGELFF. CDR3 nucleotides: TGTGCCAGCAGCCAAACGCCTAGCGGGGGGGCTAACACCGGGGAGCTGTTTTTT.

With respect to this clonotype: Mismatch with germline at one junction end may stem from a read error. The chain links TRBV7-2 to TRBJ2-3, with 10 nucleotides matching TRBD2. The CDR3 runs 16 residues. Germline CDR1 SGHTA, CDR2 FQGNSA. CDR3 amino acids: CASSLAALAGSDTRYF. As DNA, the CDR3 is TGTGCCAGCAGCTTAGCGGCACTAGCGGGGTCAGATACGCGGTATTTT.

This chain links TRBV6-2 or TRBV6-3 with TRBJ2-7, with TRBD2 identical over 12 bases. After removal of 0 bases from V and 3 bases from J, the junction contained 0 bases not matched to a gene. The CDR3 loop spans 15 amino acids. The germline CDR1 and CDR2 sequences are MNHEY and SVGEGT. CDR3 residues: CASSYSTSGGYEQYF. In DNA form, the CDR3 reads TGTGCCAGCAGTTACTCGACTAGCGGGGGCTACGAGCAGTACTTC.

J is TRBJ2-2 and V is TRBV12-3 or TRBV12-4, with TRBD2 matching 8 bases. J gave up 7 bases and V 4 bases, and 11 bases lay outside the gene matches. CDR3 length equals 16 residues. In nucleotides, the CDR3 is TGTGCCAGCAGTTCCACCCCTCGCGGGAGGAACGGGGAGCTGTTTTTT. This encodes CASSSTPRGRNGELFF.

The chain joins TRBV7-2 to TRBJ1-5; D uncertain. The V end lost 4 bases, the J end lost 5 bases, and 12 bases lay between the germline ends. The CDR3 loop spans 14 amino acids. The germline V gene encodes CDR1 SGHTA and CDR2 FQGNSA. CDR3 sequence: CASSSRATYQPQHF. CDR3 nucleotide sequence: TGTGCCAGCAGCTCCCGGGCCACCTATCAGCCCCAGCATTTT. Full variable domain (remainder filled in from reference TRBV7-2 and TRBJ1-5): GAGVSQSPSNKVTEKGKDVELRCDPISGHTALYWYRQSLGQGLEFLIYFQGNSAPDKSGLPSDRFSAERTGGSVSTLTIQRTQQEDSAVYLCASSSRATYQPQHFGDGTRLSIL.

Only a few counts were recorded for this clonotype. The V call is TRBV2, the J call TRBJ1-6, with D maybe TRBD1 (5 bases). Per the germline V gene, CDR1 is SNHLY and CDR2 is FYNNEI. V lost 4 bases to trimming and J lost 9 bases, with 10 bases between them. The CDR3 length is 13 residues. This CDR3 is CASSAGQGSPLHF. The CDR3 nucleotides read TGTGCCAGCAGTGCGGGGCAAGGTTCACCCCTCCACTTT.

This clonotype was detected a few times. The V call is TRBV20-1, the J call TRBJ2-7; D is uncertain. CDR3 length: 13 amino acids. Germline CDR1 and CDR2: DFQATT and SNEGSKA (reference sequence). The germline V and J ends were trimmed by 1 base and 4 bases, with 11 bases remaining between them. For the CDR3, the DNA is TGCAGTGCTAGAGTCCCTTCCGGGTACGAGCAGTACTTC. Protein sequence: CSARVPSGYEQYF.

This clonotype has just a few counts. This rearrangement joins TRBV20-1 to TRBJ1-1; D ambiguous. Germline V lookup: CDR1 DFQATT, CDR2 SNEGSKA (reference sequence). The CDR3 is 14 residues long. V was clipped by 1 base and J by 9 bases, with 18 bases between them. The CDR3 protein is CSARVLDSSIQAFF. CDR3 bases: TGCAGTGCTAGAGTACTGGACTCTTCTATCCAAGCTTTCTTT.

This clonotype was detected a few times. The chain joins TRBV7-6 to TRBJ1-3; no reliable D call. CDR1 SGHVS and CDR2 FNYEAQ come from the germline V gene. The V end was cut by 6 bases, the J end by 4 bases, with 10 bases between. The CDR3 is 13 residues long. The CDR3 region has the DNA TGTGCCAGCAGGTCCGACATAGGAAACACCATATATTTT. It encodes CASRSDIGNTIYF. The whole variable domain, filled in from reference TRBV7-6 and TRBJ1-3, reads GAGVSQSPRYKVTKRGQDVALRCDPISGHVSLYWYRQALGQGPEFLTYFNYEAQQDKSGLPNDRFSAERPEGSISTLTIQRTEQRDSAMYRCASRSDIGNTIYFGEGSWLTVV.

In this sample, this clonotype turned up a few times. J is TRBJ2-1 and V is TRBV19, with 10 bases identical to TRBD2. Germline assignment: CDR1 LNHDA and CDR2 SQIVND (reference sequence). V trimming: 5 bases; J trimming: 3 bases; junction bases outside the gene matches: 7. The CDR3 has 16 residues. The CDR3 bases are TGTGCCAGTAGTGGCCTAGCGGGGGCTATCTACAATGAGCAGTTCTTC. As protein: CASSGLAGAIYNEQFF.

This clonotype was detected many times. The chain combines TRBV12-3 or TRBV12-4 with TRBJ1-1; D may be TRBD1 (6 bases). V was shortened by 4 bases and J by 4 bases, with 10 bases between the two germline ends. The CDR3 consists of 13 residues. The DNA of the CDR3 is TGTGCCAGCAGTTGGGCAGGGGCCACTGAAGCTTTCTTT. Translated: CASSWAGATEAFF.

This clonotype was detected a few times. This sequence joins TRBV29-1 and TRBJ1-2; D unresolved. There are 11 residues in the CDR3. Germline CDR1 and CDR2: SQVTM and ANQGSEA. V was shortened by 4 bases and J by 6 bases, with 9 bases between the two germline ends. The DNA for the CDR3 is TGCAGCGTTGTTGTCGGGAATGGCTACACCTTC. Amino acid sequence: CSVVVGNGYTF.

This clonotype has at least ten counts. The genes are TRBV7-2 and TRBJ2-2; possible D gene TRBD2, 7 bases. Trimming took off 7 bases at V and 4 bases at J, with 16 bases between the two ends. Looked up from germline, CDR1 is SGHTA and CDR2 is FQGNSA. The CDR3 covers 15 residues. The DNA for the CDR3 is TGTGCCAGCACCAAGAGGGGGGGGACCACCGGGGAGCTGTTTTTT. The encoded protein is CASTKRGGTTGELFF.

This rearrangement joins TRBV2 to TRBJ1-1; D not resolved. This CDR3 region has 13 residues. V was trimmed by 8 bases and J by 5 bases, leaving 15 bases between them. Per germline, CDR1 SNHLY and CDR2 FYNNEI. CDR3 nucleotide sequence: TGTGCCAGCGGGGTATATCGAGGAACTGAAGCTTTCTTT. As protein: CASGVYRGTEAFF.

This clonotype was seen a handful of times. In DNA form, the CDR3 reads TGCGCCAGCAGCCAAGGGGGCCTTTGGACGCAGTATTTT. Its translation: CASSQGGLWTQYF. This chain links TRBV5-1 with TRBJ2-3; 7 bases fit TRBD1. The CDR3 contains 13 residues. Germline CDR1 is SGHRS and CDR2 is YFSETQ. With 4 bases clipped from V and 9 bases from J, the junction kept 8 bases outside the gene matches.

A few counts support this clonotype. The chain couples TRBV20-1 to TRBJ2-3; TRBD2 aligns across 8 bases. The CDR3 contains 16 residues. The ends lost 6 bases at V and 4 bases at J; junction bases unmatched: 15. Germline assignment: CDR1 DFQATT and CDR2 SNEGSKA (reference sequence). CDR3 sequence reads: CSAQSTGLVLPDTQYF. DNA of the CDR3: TGCAGTGCCCAAAGTACGGGACTAGTCCTTCCAGATACGCAGTATTTT.

The table lists this clonotype with many counts. The chain has TRBV20-1 and TRBJ2-1, with TRBD2 matching over 8 bases. Germline V gene lookup returns CDR1 DFQATT and CDR2 SNEGSKA (reference sequence). V dropped 3 bases and J dropped 4; count of bases not matched to a gene: 8. The CDR3 has 15 residues. The CDR3 spells CSASRAGGLYNEQFF. The CDR3 nucleotides read TGCAGTGCTAGCCGGGCGGGGGGCCTTTACAATGAGCAGTTCTTC.

This clonotype was picked up many times. The rearrangement joins TRBV28 to TRBJ2-3; TRBD2 might be the D (6 bases). The CDR3 length is 15 residues. With 3 bases removed from V and 1 base from J, the gap between germline ends came to 11 bases. In germline, CDR1 is MDHEN, CDR2 SYDVKM. In DNA, the CDR3 is TGTGCCAGCAGTTTCGGAGGGGCCGGCACAGATACGCAGTATTTT. It is translated as CASSFGGAGTDTQYF.

This clonotype occurred many times. The CDR3 sequence is CASSRAGAQETQYF. Here the CDR3 DNA reads TGTGCCAGCAGCCGGGCGGGGGCTCAAGAGACCCAGTACTTC. The V and J genes are TRBV7-9 and TRBJ2-5; weak D call: TRBD2 (7 bases). The V end was cut by 5 bases, the J end by 2 bases, with 12 bases between. This CDR3 region has 14 residues. The germline CDR1 and CDR2 sequences are SEHNR and FQNEAQ (reference sequence).

There are a few counts of this clonotype. The rearrangement uses TRBV15 and TRBJ1-5, with D uncertain. In germline, CDR1 is LNHNV, CDR2 YYDKDF (reference sequence). V shed 1 base and J shed 5 bases, with 12 bases lying between them. CDR3 length: 15 residues. CDR3 sequence (DNA): TGTGCCACCAGCAGAGTTCGGGAGGGATATCAGCCCCAGCATTTT. This gives the protein CATSRVREGYQPQHF.

V usage is TRBV20-1 and J usage is TRBJ2-1; the D gene is possibly TRBD2 (5 bases). CDR3 length equals 11 residues. Trimming left V 4 bases short and J 10 bases short, with 11 bases between. Germline CDR1 DFQATT, CDR2 SNEGSKA (reference sequence). For the CDR3, the DNA is TGCAGTGCTACCCGGGGTTACGAGCAGTTCTTC. This gives the protein CSATRGYEQFF.